This TCR beta chain appears in the sequencing data of a study of blood T cell repertoires in COVID-19. Study processing details: Nucleated cell number was recorded as an estimate derived from reference gene primer amplification. Only in-frame clones appear in the TCRdb table, and some are missing; sequencing was by immunoSEQ multiplex PCR. V, J and clone size were drawn from that table, and D and trimming were deduced from the DNA. The table has approximately 65,000 clones, 89% seen once. The sequence came from a woman in her fifties or sixties with active COVID-19. The sequenced sample was peripheral blood.

Written as DNA, the CDR3 is TGCAGCGTTGGTAGCGGAGCCAAACAAGAGACCCAGTACTTC. It yields the protein CSVGSGAKQETQYF. V and J are TRBV29-1 and TRBJ2-5, with D tentatively TRBD2 (6 bases). CDR1 SQVTM and CDR2 ANQGSEA come from the germline V gene. Trimming shortened V by 4 bases and J by 2 bases, and 14 bases separated the two germline ends. CDR3 length: 14 amino acids.